These T cell receptor beta chains were read from a single sample in a study of T cell repertoires in cytomegalovirus infection. A single record per CDR3 protein comes from TCRdb applying MiXCR to the reads. In the table there are under 50,000 distinct CDR3 sequences, 20% of which are singletons. These TCRs' antigens remain unknown. The specimen was PBMCs, sequenced either directly or after in vitro stimulation (not recorded which). These receptors all come from a human donor in good health (CMV status not recorded). Some clones in this sample may be carry-over from other donors' samples. Both conserved end residues are part of each CDR3. A D gene is named only where the DNA matches it firmly. The size of a clone is reported for some rows only, either as once, few or many, or as a class for expanded clones.

d_call,j_call,v_call,clone_size,cdr3_aa,cdr3_nt
NA,TRBJ1-6,TRBV9,few,CASSVKDSPLHF,TGTGCCAGCAGCGTTAAGGATTCACCCCTCCACTTT
TRBD2,TRBJ2-7,TRBV7-2,many,CASSSRGGKQYF,TGTGCCAGCAGCTCCCGGGGGGGTAAGCAGTACTTC
TRBD1,TRBJ1-1,TRBV20-1,few,CSARRQGALSNTEAFF,TGCAGTGCTAGACGGCAGGGGGCATTATCGAACACTGAAGCTTTCTTT
NA,TRBJ1-2,TRBV24-1,NA,CATSETGQQYGYTF,TGTGCCACCAGTGAAACCGGACAGCAATATGGCTACACCTTC
NA,TRBJ2-3,TRBV4-3,many,CASSQRQIGASTDTQYF,TGCGCCAGCAGCCAGAGGCAGATCGGGGCAAGCACAGATACGCAGTATTTT
NA,TRBJ1-2,TRBV6-1,few,CASSVGQNYGYTF,TGTGCCAGCAGTGTCGGACAGAACTATGGCTACACCTTC
NA,TRBJ1-5,TRBV19,NA,CASIPGVGYSNQPQHF,TGTGCCAGTATCCCTGGGGTGGGTTATAGCAATCAGCCCCAGCATTTT
NA,TRBJ1-3,TRBV10-3,few,CAISENSFGNTIYF,TGTGCCATCAGTGAAAACAGCTTTGGAAACACCATATATTTT
NA,TRBJ2-5,TRBV19,few,CASSISRERVAETQYF,TGTGCCAGTAGTATATCCAGGGAAAGAGTCGCAGAGACCCAGTACTTC
TRBD2,TRBJ2-3,TRBV7-2,many,CASSFLAGGGTDTQYF,TGTGCCAGCAGCTTCCTAGCGGGAGGCGGCACAGATACGCAGTATTTT
TRBD1,TRBJ1-3,TRBV18,NA,CASSTTGQQRGNTIYF,TGTGCCAGCTCAACCACGGGACAGCAAAGAGGAAACACCATATATTTT
NA,TRBJ2-5,TRBV2,NA,CASSEYLGETQYF,TGTGCCAGCAGCGAATACCTTGGGGAGACCCAGTACTTC
NA,TRBJ2-1,TRBV4-1,NA,CASSQGSYNEQFF,TGCGCCAGCAGCCAAGGCTCCTACAATGAGCAGTTCTTC
NA,TRBJ1-6,TRBV7-9,few,CASSPEGPLHF,TGTGCCAGCAGCCCCGAGGGACCCCTCCACTTT
NA,TRBJ2-3,TRBV5-5,once,CASSLAGGADTQYF,TGTGCCAGCAGCTTGGCCGGGGGAGCAGATACGCAGTATTTT
NA,TRBJ2-5,TRBV2,NA,CASSENFETQYF,TGTGCCAGCAGTGAGAATTTCGAGACCCAGTACTTC
TRBD1,TRBJ2-7,TRBV11-1,many,CASSLSRTGPSSYEQYF,TGTGCCAGCAGCTTATCTAGGACAGGGCCCTCCTCCTACGAGCAGTACTTC
NA,TRBJ2-1,TRBV7-9,many,CASSLDRLGEQFF,TGTGCCAGCAGCTTAGACCGCTTAGGGGAGCAGTTCTTC
NA,TRBJ2-7,TRBV20-1,NA,CSASRRGGRSMYEQYF,TGCAGTGCTAGTCGGAGGGGAGGACGTAGCATGTACGAGCAGTACTTC
NA,TRBJ1-2,TRBV20-1,few,CSASHRDYYGYTF,TGCAGTGCTTCTCACAGGGATTACTATGGCTACACCTTC
NA,TRBJ2-6,TRBV11-2,many,CASSSRIVANVLTF,TGTGCCAGCAGCAGCAGAATAGTGGCCAACGTCCTGACTTTC
NA,TRBJ2-7,TRBV10-3,NA,CAISESRGLDEQYF,TGTGCCATCAGTGAGTCGAGGGGCCTTGACGAGCAGTACTTC
NA,TRBJ2-3,TRBV7-2,many,CASSASMSTDTQYF,TGTGCCAGCAGCGCCTCTATGAGCACAGATACGCAGTATTTT
NA,TRBJ2-1,TRBV7-2,many,CASSFGGRVGNEQFF,TGTGCCAGCAGCTTCGGGGGCCGAGTAGGCAATGAGCAGTTCTTC
NA,TRBJ2-6,TRBV20-1,few,CSATETLTGANVLTF,TGCAGTGCTACCGAGACACTTACTGGGGCCAACGTCCTGACTTTC
NA,TRBJ1-6,TRBV6-5,few,CASTETWQGSYNSPLHF,TGTGCCAGCACCGAAACGTGGCAGGGAAGTTATAATTCACCCCTCCACTTT
NA,TRBJ2-3,TRBV7-9,many,CASSEGGYDTQYF,TGTGCCAGCAGTGAGGGAGGTTATGATACGCAGTATTTT
NA,TRBJ2-5,TRBV6-6,many,CASRWDLGETQYF,TGTGCCAGCAGATGGGACCTAGGGGAGACCCAGTACTTC
TRBD1,TRBJ1-5,TRBV29-1,few,CSAGTGGNQPQHF,TGCAGCGCAGGGACAGGGGGAAATCAGCCCCAGCATTTT
TRBD2,TRBJ2-7,TRBV6-2/TRBV6-3,few,CASSSSGGRSYEQYF,TGTGCCAGCAGTTCGAGCGGGGGACGTTCCTACGAGCAGTACTTC
NA,TRBJ2-3,TRBV5-4,many,CASSLDRVGLDTQYF,TGTGCCAGCAGCTTGGATAGGGTAGGCCTAGATACGCAGTATTTT
NA,TRBJ1-1,TRBV7-6,many,CASSGQNTEAFF,TGTGCCAGCAGCGGGCAGAACACTGAAGCTTTCTTT
NA,TRBJ2-2,TRBV12-3/TRBV12-4,NA,CASSLTPSNTGELFF,TGTGCCAGCAGTTTAACCCCTTCGAACACCGGGGAGCTGTTTTTT
NA,TRBJ1-1,TRBV5-6,few,CASSIGVYTEAFF,TGTGCCAGCAGCATAGGAGTTTACACTGAAGCTTTCTTT
TRBD2,TRBJ2-1,TRBV5-8,NA,CASSRRGAPYNEQFF,TGTGCCAGCAGCAGGCGGGGGGCCCCCTACAATGAGCAGTTCTTC
NA,TRBJ2-3,TRBV5-1,many,CASSLGTQHTQYF,TGCGCCAGCAGCCTGGGTACTCAACATACGCAGTATTTT
NA,TRBJ2-7,TRBV7-8,many,CASSPLTLSYEQYF,TGTGCCAGCAGCCCCCTAACGTTATCCTACGAGCAGTACTTC
NA,TRBJ1-5,TRBV7-8,many,CASSLARLGRNQPQHF,TGTGCCAGCAGCTTAGCGCGCCTCGGGAGAAATCAGCCCCAGCATTTT
NA,TRBJ2-5,TRBV11-2,many,CASSPLREETQYF,TGTGCCAGCAGTCCACTCAGGGAAGAGACCCAGTACTTC
TRBD1,TRBJ2-7,TRBV7-6,NA,CASSWTGGGPYEQYF,TGTGCCAGCAGCTGGACAGGGGGCGGCCCCTACGAGCAGTACTTC
NA,TRBJ2-3,TRBV20-1,few,CSAPPVLDTQYF,TGCAGTGCCCCCCCCGTTTTGGATACGCAGTATTTT
NA,TRBJ1-1,TRBV14,few,CASSTRGYTEAFF,TGTGCCAGCAGTACACGAGGGTACACTGAAGCTTTCTTT
NA,TRBJ1-3,TRBV12-3/TRBV12-4,NA,CAGSFMGNTIYF,TGTGCCGGCAGTTTTATGGGAAACACCATATATTTT
TRBD1,TRBJ2-1,TRBV10-3,few,CAISRPDRGPNNEQFF,TGTGCCATCAGTCGACCAGACAGGGGACCAAATAATGAGCAGTTCTTC
NA,TRBJ2-5,TRBV28,NA,CASSLSRGGWTQYF,TGTGCCAGCAGTTTATCCCGAGGCGGGTGGACCCAGTACTTC
TRBD1,TRBJ2-1,TRBV6-5,NA,CASSYSSTGTVNEQFF,TGTGCCAGCAGTTACTCGAGCACCGGGACAGTCAATGAGCAGTTCTTC
TRBD1,TRBJ1-1,TRBV5-6,NA,CASGGQGLAFF,TGTGCCAGCGGGGGACAGGGGCTGGCTTTCTTT
TRBD1,TRBJ2-7,TRBV10-3,NA,CAISDGTGGPTYEQYF,TGTGCCATCAGTGACGGGACAGGGGGCCCCACCTACGAGCAGTACTTC
NA,TRBJ1-6,TRBV6-1,few,CASNPQGSGESSYNSPLHF,TGTGCCAGCAACCCTCAGGGGTCCGGGGAAAGCTCCTATAATTCACCCCTCCACTTT
TRBD2,TRBJ2-1,TRBV9,once,CASSATPLAGYNEQFF,TGTGCCAGCAGCGCGACACCACTAGCGGGTTACAATGAGCAGTTCTTC
NA,TRBJ1-1,TRBV12-3/TRBV12-4,many,CASSFQGRLHDEAFF,TGTGCCAGCAGTTTTCAAGGACGCCTTCATGATGAAGCTTTCTTT
NA,TRBJ1-6,TRBV28,NA,CASSEGPGNSPLHF,TGTGCCAGCAGCGAGGGGCCTGGAAATTCACCCCTCCACTTT
TRBD1,TRBJ2-1,TRBV9,NA,CASSVEQGAYNEQFF,TGTGCCAGCAGCGTAGAACAGGGGGCTTACAATGAGCAGTTCTTC
TRBD2,TRBJ2-1,TRBV7-2,many,CASSLVLAANNEQFF,TGTGCCAGCAGCTTAGTGCTAGCGGCCAACAATGAGCAGTTCTTC